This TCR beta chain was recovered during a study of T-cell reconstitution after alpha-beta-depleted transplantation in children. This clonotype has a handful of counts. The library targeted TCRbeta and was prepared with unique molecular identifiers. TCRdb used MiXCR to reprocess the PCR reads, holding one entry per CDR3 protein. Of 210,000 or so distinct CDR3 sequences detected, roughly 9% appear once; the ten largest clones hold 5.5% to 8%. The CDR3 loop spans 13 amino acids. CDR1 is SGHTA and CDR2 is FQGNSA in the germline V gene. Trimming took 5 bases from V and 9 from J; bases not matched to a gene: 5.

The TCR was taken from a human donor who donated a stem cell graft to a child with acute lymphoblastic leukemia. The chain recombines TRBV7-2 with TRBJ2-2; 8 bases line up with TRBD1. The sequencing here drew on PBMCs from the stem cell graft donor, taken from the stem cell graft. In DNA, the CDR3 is TGTGCCAGCAGCCATGGACAGGGCAGGGAGCTGTTTTTT. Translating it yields CASSHGQGRELFF. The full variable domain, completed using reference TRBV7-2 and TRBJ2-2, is GAGVSQSPSNKVTEKGKDVELRCDPISGHTALYWYRQSLGQGLEFLIYFQGNSAPDKSGLPSDRFSAERTGGSVSTLTIQRTQQEDSAVYLCASSHGQGRELFFGEGSRLTVL.